These 23 T cell receptor beta chains share one sample of origin, sequenced in a study of T cells in Graves' hyperthyroidism and ophthalmopathy. Amplification of TCR beta CDR3 regions used RNA as the template. Initially, a first-round RT-PCR of the TCR CDR3 employed the HTBI primer set. TCRdb processed the multiplex PCR reads anew with MiXCR; each CDR3 protein has one entry. The sample carries more than 450,000 distinct CDR3 sequences, around 20% recorded once. Sequencing was performed on blood. The receptor set was obtained from a man aged 40-55 years with Graves' ophthalmopathy.

This clonotype has at least ten counts. V and J are TRBV12-3 or TRBV12-4 and TRBJ1-1, with a weak D call TRBD1 (5 bases). Trimming stripped 6 bases from V and 2 bases from J, with 19 bases between. There are 16 residues in the CDR3. Written as DNA, the CDR3 is TGTGCCAGCAGACGGCCTTCGTTTAGGGGCAACACTGAAGCTTTCTTT. This translates into CASRRPSFRGNTEAFF.

This clonotype was recorded a few times. This rearrangement joins TRBV12-3 or TRBV12-4 to TRBJ1-5; perhaps TRBD1 as D (6 bases). Trimming stripped 5 bases from V and 4 bases from J, with 12 bases between. This CDR3 has 14 amino acids. CDR3 amino acids: CASSNPGENQPQHF. Written as DNA, the CDR3 is TGTGCCAGCAGTAACCCAGGGGAGAATCAGCCCCAGCATTTT.

The chain has TRBV4-1 and TRBJ1-2; D gene ambiguous. The germline V and J ends were trimmed by 3 bases and 1 base, with 12 bases remaining between them. Germline lookup yields CDR1 MGHRA and CDR2 YSYEKL. This CDR3 spans 15 amino acids. CDR3 amino acids: CASSQDDLLNYGYTF. CDR3 in DNA: TGCGCCAGCAGCCAGGACGATCTCCTTAACTATGGCTACACCTTC.

This clonotype was observed a handful of times. V gene TRBV5-1 combines with J gene TRBJ1-1; TRBD1 matches at 9 bases. Trimming cost V 3 bases and J 6 bases; bases outside gene matches: 6. The germline gives CDR1 SGHRS, CDR2 YFSETQ. The CDR3 totals 14 residues. The CDR3, as DNA: TGCGCCAGCAGCTCAAGACAGGGGGGCGCTGAAGCTTTCTTT. Its translation is CASSSRQGGAEAFF.

The chain links TRBV18 to TRBJ2-5, with D possibly being TRBD2 (5 bases). The V gene's germline CDR1 is KGHSH and CDR2 LQKENI. This CDR3 contains 13 residues. Trimming took 4 bases from V and 3 from J, leaving 9 bases between them. This CDR3 reads CASSQSREETQYF. The CDR3 coding sequence is TGTGCCAGCTCACAATCGAGGGAAGAGACCCAGTACTTC.

Many counts were recorded for this clonotype. V usage is TRBV12-3 or TRBV12-4 and J usage is TRBJ1-2; D gene uncertain. V lost 1 base to trimming and J lost 1 base, with 13 bases between them. The CDR3 runs 16 residues. The CDR3 nucleotides are TGTGCCAGCAGTTTAGAAGGGAGGTCGGTTAACTATGGCTACACCTTC. It yields the protein CASSLEGRSVNYGYTF.

The chain couples TRBV30 to TRBJ1-6, with TRBD1 as a possible D gene (5 bases). The CDR3 is 13 residues long. Germline CDR1 reads GTSNPN; CDR2 reads SVGIG (reference sequence). Trimming cost V 5 bases and J 6 bases, with 11 bases left between them. CDR3 nucleotides: TGTGCCTGGCAGAGGGACCTTAATTCACCCCTCCACTTT. Its protein is CAWQRDLNSPLHF.

J is TRBJ2-7 and V is TRBV20-1; no firm D call. This CDR3 comprises 12 residues. Germline V CDR1 and CDR2: DFQATT, SNEGSKA (reference sequence). The V gene lost 2 bases and the J gene lost 4 bases, with 9 bases spanning the gap. The CDR3 loop reads CSARSSLYEQYF. In DNA, the CDR3 is TGCAGTGCTAGATCGAGCCTTTACGAGCAGTACTTC.

There are many counts of this clonotype. The chain recombines TRBV28 with TRBJ2-1; D may be TRBD2 (6 bases). Germline assignment: CDR1 MDHEN and CDR2 SYDVKM. The CDR3 length is 15 residues. V was cut by 3 bases and J by 8 bases, with 17 bases left in between. CDR3 loop: CASSFSGPGGDEQFF. DNA of the CDR3: TGTGCCAGCAGTTTTAGCGGACCTGGGGGTGATGAGCAGTTCTTC.

Many counts were recorded for this clonotype. The chain uses TRBV20-1 and TRBJ2-7, with D possibly TRBD2 on 6 matching bases. V was pared by 6 bases and J by 7 bases, with 19 bases between. This CDR3 has 13 amino acids. Germline-derived CDR1 and CDR2 are DFQATT and SNEGSKA (reference sequence). The CDR3 is CSAKRDSIGEQYF. For the CDR3, the DNA is TGCAGTGCGAAACGGGACTCCATTGGGGAGCAGTACTTC.

The chain links TRBV6-1 to TRBJ1-5, with no clear D. Trimming took off 10 bases at V and 0 bases at J, with 10 bases between the two ends. Germline-derived CDR1 and CDR2 are MNHNS and SASEGT. The CDR3 totals 13 residues. The CDR3 DNA sequence: TGTGCCACCAGGTGGTCTAGCAATCAGCCCCAGCATTTT. It is translated as CATRWSSNQPQHF.

V is TRBV12-3 or TRBV12-4 and J is TRBJ1-2; D remains unclear. V was cut by 6 bases and J by 6 bases, with 14 bases left in between. This CDR3 is 13 amino acids long. The CDR3 DNA sequence: TGTGCCAGCAGCATGGACCTTGGTGATGGCTACACCTTC. The encoded protein is CASSMDLGDGYTF.

This sequence joins TRBV18 and TRBJ2-3; D perhaps matches TRBD2 (5 bases). Between the trimmed V and J ends, which lost 0 bases and 6 bases, there was a span of 13 bases. The CDR3 has 15 amino acids. Germline lookup yields CDR1 KGHSH and CDR2 LQKENI. The DNA of the CDR3 is TGTGCCAGCTCACCACCGGGATCCACGGGGGATACGCAGTATTTT. Translating gives CASSPPGSTGDTQYF.

This clonotype was seen repeatedly, ten times or more. This chain uses TRBV18 with TRBJ1-1; the D is unclear. Trimming shortened V by 3 bases and J by 1 base, and 18 bases separated the two germline ends. The germline V gene has CDR1 KGHSH and CDR2 LQKENI. The CDR3 extends over 17 amino acids. In nucleotides, the CDR3 is TGTGCCAGCTCACCCCAAGGTCGGAGTTTATCGAACACTGAAGCTTTCTTT. Protein: CASSPQGRSLSNTEAFF. Full variable domain (rest looked up from reference TRBV18 and TRBJ1-1): NAGVMQNPRHLVRRRGQEARLRCSPMKGHSHVYWYRQLPEEGLKFMVYLQKENIIDESGMPKERFSAEFPKEGPSILRIQQVVRGDSAAYFCASSPQGRSLSNTEAFFGQGTRLTVV.

This clonotype was observed at least ten times. The chain carries TRBV28 and TRBJ1-2; 7 bases align to TRBD1. From germline, CDR1 is MDHEN and CDR2 SYDVKM. This CDR3 comprises 15 residues. The V and J ends lost 3 bases and 8 bases, in that order; junction bases with no gene match: 12. CDR3 residues: CASSLVTGTLGGYTF. The CDR3 DNA reads TGTGCCAGCAGTTTGGTGACAGGGACCCTGGGAGGCTACACCTTC.

This clonotype showed up just a few times. The rearrangement links TRBV5-1 to TRBJ2-2, with 9 bases fitting TRBD2. The V and J ends lost 0 bases and 3 bases, in that order; junction bases with no gene match: 6. CDR1 and CDR2 from the germline V gene are SGHRS and YFSETQ. The CDR3 covers 17 residues. This CDR3 is CASSLGGSGGDTGELFF. The CDR3 DNA sequence: TGCGCCAGCAGCTTGGGAGGTAGCGGGGGAGACACCGGGGAGCTGTTTTTT. Filled out from reference TRBV5-1 and TRBJ2-2, the complete variable domain reads KAGVTQTPRYLIKTRGQQVTLSCSPISGHRSVSWYQQTPGQGLQFLFEYFSETQRNKGNFPGRFSGRQFSNSRSEMNVSTLELGDSALYLCASSLGGSGGDTGELFFGEGSRLTVL.

The J gene is TRBJ2-1, the V gene TRBV7-2; TRBD1 matches at 8 bases. The V and J ends lost 4 bases and 2 bases, in that order; junction bases with no gene match: 1. Germline V lookup: CDR1 SGHTA, CDR2 FQGNSA. CDR3 length: 14 residues. The CDR3 region is CASSSRGPYNEQFF. Written as DNA, the CDR3 is TGTGCCAGCAGCTCCAGGGGGCCCTACAATGAGCAGTTCTTC. Full variable domain (outside the CDR3, taken from reference TRBV7-2 and TRBJ2-1): GAGVSQSPSNKVTEKGKDVELRCDPISGHTALYWYRQSLGQGLEFLIYFQGNSAPDKSGLPSDRFSAERTGGSVSTLTIQRTQQEDSAVYLCASSSRGPYNEQFFGPGTRLTVL.

In this sample, this clonotype turned up many times. This chain joins TRBV11-2 and TRBJ2-3; D perhaps matches TRBD2 (6 bases). This CDR3 is built from 16 residues. The germline gives CDR1 SGHAT, CDR2 FQNNGV. V lost 8 bases and J 3 bases, leaving 21 bases between the germline ends. CDR3 DNA sequence: TGTGCCAGCCTTCAAGGGGACTCGCTCCGAACAGATACGCAGTATTTT. Translating gives CASLQGDSLRTDTQYF.

This clonotype came up many times. V is TRBV12-3 or TRBV12-4 and J is TRBJ2-3; D may be TRBD1 (5 bases). This CDR3 is built from 16 residues. Trimming took 5 bases from V and 1 from J, leaving 16 bases between them. Written as DNA, the CDR3 is TGTGCCAGCAGTATTACAGGACGAACCCGCACAGATACGCAGTATTTT. Amino acid sequence: CASSITGRTRTDTQYF.

This clonotype was detected a few times. The rearrangement links TRBV4-1 to TRBJ1-2; D remains unclear. Looked up from germline, CDR1 is MGHRA and CDR2 is YSYEKL. V was shortened by 0 bases and J by 3 bases, with 11 bases between the two germline ends. This CDR3 is 15 amino acids long. CDR3 in amino acids: CASSQEETNYYGYTF. The DNA for the CDR3 is TGCGCCAGCAGCCAAGAGGAGACGAATTACTATGGCTACACCTTC.

In this sample, this clonotype turned up many times. The chain joins TRBV12-3 or TRBV12-4 to TRBJ1-1, with 8 bases aligning to TRBD1. The CDR3 covers 16 residues. V shed 0 bases and J 2 bases; nucleotides not matched to a gene: 5. The CDR3 loop is CASSLAVAGGNTEAFF. CDR3 bases: TGTGCCAGCAGTTTAGCGGTCGCAGGGGGCAACACTGAAGCTTTCTTT.

In its sample, this clonotype was seen a few times. The junction shows a germline mismatch at one end, possibly a read error. The gene calls are TRBV28 and TRBJ2-7; 8 positions agree with TRBD1. Germline-derived CDR1 and CDR2 are MDHEN and SYDVKM. The CDR3 runs to 15 residues. The CDR3 is CASSPTLGWTGWRAF. The CDR3 DNA is TGTGCCAGCAGCCCTACGTTGGGTTGGACAGGGTGGAGGGCGTTC.

This sequence joins TRBV5-4 and TRBJ2-7; no definite D call. The CDR3 covers 14 residues. Trimming removed 0 bases at V and 0 bases at J, with 7 bases between. Germline-derived CDR1 and CDR2 are SGHNT and YYREEE (reference sequence). CDR3 sequence (DNA): TGTGCCAGCAGCTTGGGGCAAAACTCCTACGAGCAGTACTTC. Protein: CASSLGQNSYEQYF.